The 27 T cell receptor beta chains reported below all come from one sample, sequenced in a study of blood T cell repertoires in COVID-19. Data came from immunoSEQ multiplex PCR; TCRdb stores just in-frame clones and leaves some out. The sample has under 250,000 clones, 84% seen once. Sequences were obtained from peripheral blood. These receptors all stem from a woman aged 35 to 49 who had recovered from COVID-19.

The chain recombines TRBV18 with TRBJ2-7; D remains unclear. CDR1 and CDR2 from the germline V gene are KGHSH and LQKENI. Trimming stripped 3 bases from V and 3 bases from J, with 9 bases between. CDR3 size: 13 residues. The CDR3 bases are TGTGCCAGCTCACCTACATATGACTACGAGCAGTACTTC. This gives the protein CASSPTYDYEQYF. Full variable domain (rest looked up from reference TRBV18 and TRBJ2-7): NAGVMQNPRHLVRRRGQEARLRCSPMKGHSHVYWYRQLPEEGLKFMVYLQKENIIDESGMPKERFSAEFPKEGPSILRIQQVVRGDSAAYFCASSPTYDYEQYFGPGTRLTVT.

The chain is built from TRBV28 and TRBJ1-2; D not resolved. With 6 bases removed from V and 1 base from J, the gap between germline ends came to 6 bases. Germline V CDR1 and CDR2: MDHEN, SYDVKM. CDR3 length: 12 residues. The CDR3 coding sequence is TGTGCCAGCAGCTGGAGTAACTATGGCTACACCTTC. Protein sequence: CASSWSNYGYTF.

CDR3 in amino acids: CAWSVHQGAYGYTF. The CDR3 bases are TGTGCCTGGAGTGTACATCAGGGTGCCTATGGCTACACCTTC. The chain links TRBV30 to TRBJ1-2, with D maybe TRBD1 (5 bases). Trimming removed 0 bases from V and 4 bases from J, with 12 bases in between. The CDR3 has 14 residues. Looked up from germline, CDR1 is GTSNPN and CDR2 is SVGIG (reference sequence).

This chain uses TRBV29-1 with TRBJ2-1; D is possibly TRBD1 (6 bases). Trimming removed 6 bases at V and 0 bases at J, with 9 bases between. The CDR3 totals 13 residues. The germline V gene has CDR1 SQVTM and CDR2 ANQGSEA. As DNA, the CDR3 is TGCAGCGTCCGAGGGGGCTCCTACAATGAGCAGTTCTTC. Translation gives CSVRGGSYNEQFF.

The J gene is TRBJ2-5, the V gene TRBV5-4, with D perhaps matching TRBD1 (6 bases). CDR1 and CDR2 from the germline V gene are SGHNT and YYREEE (reference sequence). Trimming removed 6 bases at V and 5 bases at J, with 17 bases between. CDR3 length equals 14 residues. The chain's CDR3 is CASNLQGSVETQYF. CDR3 sequence (DNA): TGTGCCAGCAACCTACAGGGATCAGTGGAGACCCAGTACTTC.

The genes are TRBV6-5 and TRBJ1-1; 8 nucleotides align to TRBD1. CDR3 length: 15 residues. Germline V gene data show CDR1 as MNHEY and CDR2 as SVGAGI. The V and J ends lost 6 bases and 4 bases, in that order; junction bases with no gene match: 10. In DNA, the CDR3 is TGTGCCAGCAGAACCCCAGGGGGCCCCTTCACTGAAGCTTTCTTT. Translated, it gives CASRTPGGPFTEAFF.

The chain joins TRBV6-4 to TRBJ2-1; 11 nucleotides align to TRBD2. Germline CDR1 and CDR2: MRHNA and SNTAGT. This CDR3 spans 15 amino acids. J was trimmed by 8 bases and V by 5 bases; bases with no gene match: 8. The CDR3 sequence is CASSYLAGGLDEQFF. CDR3 nucleotides: TGTGCCAGCAGTTATTTAGCGGGGGGGCTGGATGAGCAGTTCTTC.

This rearrangement joins TRBV2 to TRBJ1-4, with a possible D match to TRBD1 (5 bases). The germline gives CDR1 SNHLY, CDR2 FYNNEI. The CDR3 runs to 16 residues. With 4 bases removed from V and 0 bases from J, the gap between germline ends came to 12 bases. The CDR3 sequence: CASSALTDATNEKLFF. As DNA, the CDR3 is TGTGCCAGCAGTGCCCTGACAGATGCAACTAATGAAAAACTGTTTTTT.

The sample holds one count of this clone. This chain joins TRBV11-2 and TRBJ1-4; TRBD1 matches 8 bases. The CDR3 spans 15 residues. CDR1 and CDR2 from the germline V gene are SGHAT and FQNNGV. The trim removed 5 bases at V and 7 bases at J, leaving 9 bases unmatched. The CDR3 coding sequence is TGTGCCAGCAGCCCGAGGACTGACAGGGGTGAAAAACTGTTTTTT. Amino acids: CASSPRTDRGEKLFF.

The CDR3 reads CASSQGGGRITDTQYF. CDR3 nucleotides: TGTGCCAGCAGCCAAGGCGGGGGGAGGATCACAGATACGCAGTATTTT. The chain recombines TRBV3-1 (or the pseudogene TRBV3-2) with TRBJ2-3, with 8 bases matching TRBD2. CDR1 and CDR2 from the germline V gene are LGHDT and YNNKEL (reference sequence). The CDR3 covers 16 residues. V lost 1 base and J lost 2; bases outside the gene matches: 5.

The chain has TRBV2 and TRBJ2-1; tentatively, D is TRBD1 (6 bases). The ends were cut back, 6 bases at V and 13 bases at J, with 16 bases in the middle. CDR3 size: 12 residues. Per germline, CDR1 SNHLY and CDR2 FYNNEI. The CDR3 loop is CASRADSLGQFF. Here the CDR3 DNA reads TGTGCCAGCAGAGCGGACAGCCTGGGACAGTTCTTC.

The chain recombines TRBV7-6 with TRBJ2-7; D perhaps matches TRBD1 (5 bases). This CDR3 has 15 amino acids. Germline CDR1 is SGHVS and CDR2 is FNYEAQ. Trimming stripped 3 bases from V and 5 bases from J, with 17 bases between. The CDR3: CASSFGQGIVDEQYF. The CDR3 nucleotides are TGTGCCAGCAGCTTTGGGCAGGGTATAGTGGACGAGCAGTACTTC. The full variable domain, with the rest looked up from reference TRBV7-6 and TRBJ2-7, is GAGVSQSPRYKVTKRGQDVALRCDPISGHVSLYWYRQALGQGPEFLTYFNYEAQQDKSGLPNDRFSAERPEGSISTLTIQRTEQRDSAMYRCASSFGQGIVDEQYFGPGTRLTVT.

The chain combines TRBV2 with TRBJ2-5; D may be TRBD2 (5 bases). The CDR3 sequence is 14 residues long. V was cut by 7 bases and J by 5 bases, with 17 bases left in between. Germline lookup yields CDR1 SNHLY and CDR2 FYNNEI. CDR3 sequence reads: CASTEASPPETQYF. The DNA for the CDR3 is TGTGCCAGCACTGAGGCTAGCCCCCCCGAGACCCAGTACTTC.

This chain uses TRBV5-1 with TRBJ2-7, with 7 bases matching TRBD1. V dropped 4 bases and J dropped 3; count of bases not matched to a gene: 10. This CDR3 is 15 amino acids long. The germline CDR1 and CDR2 sequences are SGHRS and YFSETQ. Here the CDR3 DNA reads TGCGCCAGCAGCCCTTTGACAGGGAACCACTACGAGCAGTACTTC. This sequence encodes CASSPLTGNHYEQYF.

The chain recombines TRBV11-2 with TRBJ2-5; TRBD2 matches at 14 bases. This CDR3 spans 16 amino acids. CDR1 is SGHAT and CDR2 is FQNNGV in the germline V gene. V was pared by 5 bases and J by 5 bases, with 7 bases of the junction left unmatched. The CDR3 region has the DNA TGTGCCAGCAGCCCCGGGACTAGCGGGGGCGTGGAGACCCAGTACTTC. Translation: CASSPGTSGGVETQYF.

V is TRBV18 and J is TRBJ2-7, with TRBD1 identical over 8 bases. Germline V gene sequence: CDR1 KGHSH, CDR2 LQKENI. The V and J ends lost 0 bases and 2 bases, in that order; junction bases with no gene match: 3. The CDR3 contains 15 residues. The CDR3 region has the DNA TGTGCCAGCTCACCACCATGGACAGGGACCTACGAGCAGTACTTC. As protein: CASSPPWTGTYEQYF.

The chain uses TRBV5-5 and TRBJ2-3, with 8 bases that match TRBD1. Per the germline V gene, CDR1 is SGHKS and CDR2 is YYEKEE (reference sequence). The CDR3 covers 15 residues. The ends lost 4 bases at V and 4 bases at J; junction bases unmatched: 8. CDR3 DNA: TGTGCCAGCAGCCGTACGGGACAGGAGGCAGATACGCAGTATTTT. It is translated as CASSRTGQEADTQYF.

This clone was recorded once. The CDR3 DNA follows: TGCGCCAGCATAGGGATGCCGGGATCTGGACCCCTCCACTTT. It encodes CASIGMPGSGPLHF. The J gene is TRBJ1-6, the V gene TRBV5-1; D ambiguous. CDR1 is SGHRS and CDR2 is YFSETQ in the germline V gene. This CDR3 has 14 residues. V lost 6 bases and J lost 12, with 19 bases in between.

The gene calls are TRBV28 and TRBJ1-5, with D maybe TRBD1 (6 bases). The CDR3 has 14 amino acids. The ends were cut back, 7 bases at V and 2 bases at J, with 12 bases in the middle. CDR1 MDHEN and CDR2 SYDVKM come from the germline V gene. DNA for the CDR3: TGTGCCAGCACTTTCCGACAGGGCAATCAGCCCCAGCATTTT. Its translation: CASTFRQGNQPQHF.

The chain employs TRBV9 and TRBJ2-5; D is perhaps TRBD2 (6 bases). This CDR3 has 16 amino acids. Germline CDR1 and CDR2: SGDLS and YYNGEE. Trimming stripped 3 bases from V and 4 bases from J, with 19 bases between. The CDR3 here is CASSAPRGGRGETQYF. CDR3 nucleotides: TGTGCCAGCAGCGCCCCGCGAGGAGGGCGGGGAGAGACCCAGTACTTC.

The rearrangement uses TRBV15 and TRBJ1-5; no definite D call. Germline assignment: CDR1 LNHNV and CDR2 YYDKDF (reference sequence). With 0 bases removed from V and 7 bases from J, the gap between germline ends came to 7 bases. The CDR3 loop spans 13 amino acids. CDR3 coding DNA: TGTGCCACCAGCAGAGATACGGGACAGCCCCAGCATTTT. Translated, it gives CATSRDTGQPQHF.

The chain joins TRBV2 to TRBJ1-2, with 7 bases that match TRBD1. The CDR3 is made up of 14 amino acids. Germline trimming cut 6 bases from V and 2 bases from J; bases unmatched to any gene: 6. Germline CDR1 SNHLY, CDR2 FYNNEI. The chain's CDR3 is CASRDDRVNYGYTF. In DNA form, the CDR3 reads TGTGCCAGCAGAGATGACAGGGTCAACTATGGCTACACCTTC. Full variable domain (outside the CDR3, taken from reference TRBV2 and TRBJ1-2): EPEVTQTPSHQVTQMGQEVILRCVPISNHLYFYWYRQILGQKVEFLVSFYNNEISEKSEIFDDQFSVERPDGSNFTLKIRSTKLEDSAMYFCASRDDRVNYGYTFGSGTRLTVV.

The chain joins TRBV5-4 to TRBJ2-2; possible D gene TRBD1, 6 bases. Trimming shortened V by 2 bases and J by 4 bases, and 15 bases separated the two germline ends. Germline loops: CDR1 SGHNT, CDR2 YYREEE (reference sequence). The CDR3 spans 16 residues. The CDR3 DNA sequence: TGTGCCAGCAGCTTTGGGGGCGCGAGGGGCACCGGGGAGCTGTTTTTT. This gives the protein CASSFGGARGTGELFF.

This clone was detected once. The chain carries TRBV7-8 and TRBJ2-2; 7 bases match TRBD2. The ends lost 4 bases at V and 5 bases at J; junction bases unmatched: 7. The germline V gene has CDR1 SGHVS and CDR2 FQNEAQ. The CDR3 sequence is 15 residues long. The CDR3 sequence: CASSSTGRGTGELFF. The DNA for the CDR3 is TGTGCCAGCAGCTCGACGGGGCGGGGGACCGGGGAGCTGTTTTTT.

This clone was recorded a few times. The DNA for the CDR3 is TGTGCCAGCAGTTACTCGGTCAAAGCAAGTCAGCCCCAGCATTTT. Translation: CASSYSVKASQPQHF. The rearrangement uses TRBV6-5 and TRBJ1-5, with D unresolved. The CDR3 consists of 15 residues. The germline V gene encodes CDR1 MNHEY and CDR2 SVGAGI. V gave up 0 bases and J gave up 6 bases, with 12 bases separating them.

This clone came up once. The CDR3 DNA reads TGTGCCAGCCTCTTGGGGCCGACGCCCCCGGCCAAAAACATTCAGTACTTC. Protein sequence: CASLLGPTPPAKNIQYF. The gene calls are TRBV7-9 and TRBJ2-4; TRBD1 is a possible D gene (5 bases). Per the germline V gene, CDR1 is SEHNR and CDR2 is FQNEAQ (reference sequence). The V and J ends lost 8 bases and 1 base respectively, with 21 bases between them. The CDR3 is 17 residues long.

The chain uses TRBV30 and TRBJ2-1, with 14 bases identical to TRBD2. V dropped 4 bases and J dropped 6; count of bases not matched to a gene: 5. Looked up from germline, CDR1 is GTSNPN and CDR2 is SVGIG (reference sequence). The CDR3 runs to 15 residues. CDR3 sequence (DNA): TGTGCCTGGACTATCGGGACTAGCGGGGGCAATGAGCAGTTCTTC. Residues: CAWTIGTSGGNEQFF.